Listed here are 10 T cell receptor beta chains from one sample, sequenced in a study of blood T cells in healthy people across ages. The second PCR ran about 6 to 12 cycles with a sample-barcoded 5' primer and J-beta primers. TCRdb redid the calling of the 5' RACE reads with MiXCR, one entry per CDR3 protein. This table holds fewer than 2 million distinct CDR3 sequences, around 42% found once. The sequenced sample was blood. The source of these receptors is a human donor in good health.

This clonotype was seen a few times. The chain combines TRBV7-2 with TRBJ1-2; TRBD1 agrees at 7 bases. Trimming took 6 bases from V and 1 from J; bases not matched to a gene: 14. CDR1 and CDR2 (germline): SGHTA, FQGNSA. This CDR3 is 17 amino acids long. For the CDR3, the DNA is TGTGCCAGCAGTCCCGATTTTTACAGGGGTGATAACTATGGCTACACCTTC. This sequence encodes CASSPDFYRGDNYGYTF.

The chain is built from TRBV28 and TRBJ2-1, with a tentative D call TRBD2 (5 bases). Per germline, CDR1 MDHEN and CDR2 SYDVKM. The CDR3 loop spans 15 amino acids. Trimming removed 5 bases from V and 5 bases from J, with 16 bases in between. This chain's CDR3 is CASSPSGNHDNEQFF. CDR3 in DNA: TGTGCCAGCAGTCCGTCCGGGAACCATGACAATGAGCAGTTCTTC.

A single count supports this clonotype. The rearrangement uses TRBV29-1 and TRBJ2-4; unclear D gene. The V gene lost 7 bases and the J gene lost 0 bases, with 10 bases spanning the gap. The CDR3 totals 13 residues. The V gene's germline CDR1 is SQVTM and CDR2 ANQGSEA. The CDR3: CSAKSGAKNIQYF. CDR3 bases: TGCAGCGCTAAATCGGGAGCCAAAAACATTCAGTACTTC.

J is TRBJ2-3 and V is TRBV18; TRBD2 is a possible D gene (6 bases). The CDR3 is made up of 14 amino acids. Trimming removed 3 bases at V and 2 bases at J, with 9 bases between. CDR1 is KGHSH, CDR2 LQKENI, per germline. DNA of the CDR3: TGTGCCAGCTCACCGAGCGGGTTCACAGATACGCAGTATTTT. Its translation is CASSPSGFTDTQYF. The whole variable domain, remainder taken from reference TRBV18 and TRBJ2-3, is NAGVMQNPRHLVRRRGQEARLRCSPMKGHSHVYWYRQLPEEGLKFMVYLQKENIIDESGMPKERFSAEFPKEGPSILRIQQVVRGDSAAYFCASSPSGFTDTQYFGPGTRLTVL.

The sample holds many counts of this clonotype. The chain is built from TRBV27 and TRBJ2-4; D gene unclear. The CDR3 runs 13 residues. Germline V lookup: CDR1 MNHEY, CDR2 SMNVEV (reference sequence). V was trimmed by 9 bases and J by 0 bases, leaving 9 bases between them. CDR3 sequence: CASRSLAKNIQYF. The CDR3 DNA is TGTGCCAGTCGATCCCTAGCCAAAAACATTCAGTACTTC.

CDR3 coding DNA: TGTGCCAGCAGCACCAAAGGACAGCGCGTTTGGGGCTACACCTTC. It codes for CASSTKGQRVWGYTF. The chain recombines TRBV6-5 with TRBJ1-2; possible D gene TRBD1, 6 bases. V lost 6 bases and J lost 8, with 22 bases in between. Germline V gene lookup returns CDR1 MNHEY and CDR2 SVGAGI. The CDR3 contains 15 residues.

The chain links TRBV5-5 to TRBJ2-1; no clear D gene. Trimming took off 0 bases at V and 7 bases at J, with 14 bases between the two ends. This CDR3 spans 15 amino acids. In germline, CDR1 is SGHKS, CDR2 YYEKEE (reference sequence). The CDR3 sequence: CASSLDGGWDNEQFF. DNA for the CDR3: TGTGCCAGCAGCTTGGATGGTGGGTGGGATAATGAGCAGTTCTTC. Combining the CDR3 with reference TRBV5-5 and TRBJ2-1 gives the whole variable domain DAGVTQSPTHLIKTRGQQVTLRCSPISGHKSVSWYQQVLGQGPQFIFQYYEKEERGRGNFPDRFSARQFPNYSSELNVNALLLGDSALYLCASSLDGGWDNEQFFGPGTRLTVL.

The rearrangement links TRBV7-6 to TRBJ1-2; D perhaps matches TRBD1 (5 bases). CDR3 length equals 16 residues. The V and J ends lost 0 bases and 3 bases respectively, with 14 bases between them. Germline V gives CDR1 SGHVS, CDR2 FNYEAQ. This chain's CDR3 is CASSLAPGTDYYGYTF. The CDR3 DNA reads TGTGCCAGCAGCTTAGCGCCCGGGACGGACTACTATGGCTACACCTTC.

The chain carries TRBV24-1 and TRBJ2-1; no reliable D call. V lost 5 bases and J lost 8, with 6 bases in between. In germline, CDR1 is KGHDR, CDR2 SFDVKD. The length of the CDR3 is 11 residues. CDR3 in DNA: TGTGCCACCAGTGGGGTCGATGAGCAGTTCTTC. Amino acids: CATSGVDEQFF.

The table lists this clonotype with a few counts. V gene TRBV11-2 combines with J gene TRBJ2-1; D might be TRBD1 or TRBD2, each matching 5 bases. This CDR3 is 11 amino acids long. Germline loops: CDR1 SGHAT, CDR2 FQNNGV. V gave up 5 bases and J gave up 13 bases, with 12 bases separating them. The CDR3: CASSPRETQFF. DNA of the CDR3: TGTGCCAGCAGCCCCAGGGAGACCCAGTTCTTC.